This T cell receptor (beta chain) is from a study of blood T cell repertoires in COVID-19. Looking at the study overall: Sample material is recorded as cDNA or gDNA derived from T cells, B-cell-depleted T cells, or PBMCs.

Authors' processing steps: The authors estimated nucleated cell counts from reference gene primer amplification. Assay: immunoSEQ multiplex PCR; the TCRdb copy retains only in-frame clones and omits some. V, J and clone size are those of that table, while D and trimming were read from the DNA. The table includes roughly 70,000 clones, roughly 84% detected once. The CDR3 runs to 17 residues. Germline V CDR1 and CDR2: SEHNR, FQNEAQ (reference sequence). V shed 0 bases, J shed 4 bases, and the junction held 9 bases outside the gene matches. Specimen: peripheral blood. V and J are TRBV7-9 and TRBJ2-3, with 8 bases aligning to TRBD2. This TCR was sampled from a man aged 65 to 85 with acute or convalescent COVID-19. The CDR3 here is CASSLARGADPADTQYF. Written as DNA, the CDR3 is TGTGCCAGCAGCTTAGCGCGGGGGGCCGACCCGGCAGATACGCAGTATTTT.